This T cell receptor (beta chain) comes out of a study of T-cell memory formation after mild COVID-19. TCRdb analysed the 5' RACE reads with MiXCR anew, one entry per CDR3 protein. Of a few hundred thousand distinct CDR3 sequences detected, less than 25% appear once; the ten largest clones hold roughly 9.1%. This clonotype was detected ten times or more. Source material: PBMCs or a T cell subset sorted from them (not recorded which). The receptor comes from an adult woman who had mild COVID-19 (a few samples of this study predate the infection). Cell type and time point are not known.

CDR3 in DNA: TGTGCCAGCAGCCAATCTCACAGAACAGGGCCCTACGAGCAGTACTTC. Its translation is CASSQSHRTGPYEQYF. This chain uses TRBV3-1 with TRBJ2-7, with a tentative D call TRBD1 (6 bases). V lost 2 bases, J lost 2 bases, and 16 bases lay in between. This CDR3 has 16 amino acids. Germline CDR1 is LGHDT and CDR2 is YNNKEL (reference sequence).